The clone carrying this T cell receptor (beta chain) was observed once. The antigen remains undetermined. The CDR3 length is 16 residues. After removal of 7 bases from V and 5 bases from J, the junction contained 12 bases not matched to a gene. CDR1 is SGHRS, CDR2 YFSETQ, per germline. Treatment described: oral pan-JAK inhibitor, 5-10 mg twice daily. It was from alopecia areata patients that lesional scalp punch biopsies and peripheral blood were collected. Researchers picked out CD4+ and CD8+ T cells from PBMCs by sorting. The sample originates from a study of CD8+ T cells in alopecia areata. The wider study: The SALT score measured affected scalp surface percentage in treated patients.

Study-level points and caveats: Scalp data also include sequences from resident alphabeta T cells of normal skin.

Once RNA had been extracted, it was reverse transcribed into cDNA to act as the sequencing template. The assay was immunoSEQ multiplex PCR, and TCRdb's table has in-frame clones only and misses some. The table has about 160,000 clones, about 71% seen once. The input for sequencing was CD4+ T cells sorted from blood, taken at week 4, from a patient treated with tofacitinib. The receptor was isolated from a human donor with alopecia areata. The chain has TRBV5-1 and TRBJ2-1; 10 bases map to TRBD1. CDR3 sequence: CASRRRDRGTHNEQFF. The CDR3 DNA reads as TGCGCCAGCCGCCGGAGGGACAGGGGTACCCACAATGAGCAGTTCTTC.